The following is a T cell receptor beta chain sequence with its context. Its antigen is undetermined. This entry comes from a study of OX40 agonist ivuxolimab in advanced cancers. The CDR3 has 15 amino acids. Trimming removed 4 bases from V and 2 bases from J; junction bases left unmatched: 7. Per germline, CDR1 LNHDA and CDR2 SQIVND (reference sequence). Broader study findings: Antigens targeted by the expanded peripheral T cells were not determined. CD8+ T cells were the subset that, on average, had more expanded clones than CD4+.

Blood samples were obtained at baseline, cycle 4 day 1, and cycle 7 day 1. Some clones are missing from TCRdb's copy, which holds only in-frame ones; the method was immunoSEQ multiplex PCR. This sample has some 69,000 clones, with about 89% found just once. The chain employs TRBV19 and TRBJ1-2; TRBD1 agrees at 7 bases. This specimen consisted of CD4+ or CD8+ T cells sorted from blood, obtained in a trial of the OX40 agonist ivuxolimab. The TCR originated in an adult with an advanced solid tumor such as melanoma, head and neck, liver or kidney cancer. This CDR3 is CASSTLQGPNYGYTF. The CDR3 DNA reads TGTGCCAGTAGTACGTTACAGGGGCCGAACTATGGCTACACCTTC. The full variable domain, with the rest looked up from reference TRBV19 and TRBJ1-2, is DGGITQSPKYLFRKEGQNVTLSCEQNLNHDAMYWYRQDPGQGLRLIYYSQIVNDFQKGDIAEGYSVSREKKESFPLTVTSAQKNPTAFYLCASSTLQGPNYGYTFGSGTRLTVV.